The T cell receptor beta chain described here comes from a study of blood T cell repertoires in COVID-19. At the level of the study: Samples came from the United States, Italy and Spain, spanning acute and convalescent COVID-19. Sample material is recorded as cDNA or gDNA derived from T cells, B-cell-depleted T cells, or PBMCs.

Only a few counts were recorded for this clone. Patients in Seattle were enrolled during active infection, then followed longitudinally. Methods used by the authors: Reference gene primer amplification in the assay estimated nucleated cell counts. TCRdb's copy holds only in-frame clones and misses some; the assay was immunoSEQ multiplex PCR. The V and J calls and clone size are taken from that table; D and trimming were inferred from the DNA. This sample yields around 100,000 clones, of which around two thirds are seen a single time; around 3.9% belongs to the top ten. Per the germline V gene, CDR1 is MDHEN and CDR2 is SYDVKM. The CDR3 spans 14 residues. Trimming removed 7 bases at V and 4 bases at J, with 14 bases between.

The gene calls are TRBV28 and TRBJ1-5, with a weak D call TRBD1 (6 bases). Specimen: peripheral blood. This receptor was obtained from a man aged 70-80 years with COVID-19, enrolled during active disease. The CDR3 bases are TGTGCCAGCACTACCGGGACACAGAATCAGCCCCAGCATTTT. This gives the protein CASTTGTQNQPQHF.